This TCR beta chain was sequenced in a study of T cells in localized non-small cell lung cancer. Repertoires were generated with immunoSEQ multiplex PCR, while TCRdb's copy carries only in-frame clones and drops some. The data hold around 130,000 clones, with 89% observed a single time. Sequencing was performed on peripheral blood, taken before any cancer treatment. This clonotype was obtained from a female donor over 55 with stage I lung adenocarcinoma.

The CDR3 DNA follows: TGTGCCATCAGTGAGTGGGAGGAAAGCGGTAATGAAAAACTGTTTTTT. Protein sequence: CAISEWEESGNEKLFF. The chain has TRBV10-3 and TRBJ1-4; D is undetermined. The CDR3 totals 16 residues. Trimming stripped 1 base from V and 4 bases from J, with 13 bases between. The germline V gene encodes CDR1 ENHRY and CDR2 SYGVKD.